These T cell receptor beta chains were read from a single sample in a study of T cell responses to AZD1222 COVID-19 vaccine. Sequencing was performed with immunoSEQ multiplex PCR; in TCRdb, only in-frame clones are kept and a portion is missing. The data hold some 84,000 clones, with roughly 85% observed a single time. The sample here was peripheral blood, taken 28 days after the second AZD1222 dose. The receptors were gathered from an adult who received the AZD1222 COVID-19 vaccine. CDR3s include the opening cysteine and the closing phenylalanine or tryptophan. The order of the fields is V gene, clone size, D gene, CDR3 length, J gene, CDR3 protein, CDR3 DNA. The D gene is left open where the match is weak. Some rows have no size entry. The others give once, few or many, or a class for an expanded clone.

TRBV9	.	.	17	TRBJ1-3	CASSVVSALGAGNTIYF	TGTGCCAGCAGCGTAGTAAGCGCCCTTGGGGCTGGAAACACCATATATTTT
TRBV5-8	few	.	12	TRBJ2-7	CASSYDIREQYF	TGTGCCAGCAGCTACGACATACGCGAGCAGTACTTC
TRBV19	.	TRBD2	15	TRBJ2-1	CASSAPGGGWDEQFF	TGTGCCAGTAGCGCCCCCGGGGGGGGATGGGATGAGCAGTTCTTC
TRBV19	.	.	14	TRBJ1-1	CASSPFEFGTEAFF	TGTGCCAGTAGCCCTTTTGAGTTTGGCACTGAAGCTTTCTTT
TRBV19	.	.	15	TRBJ1-6	CASSIVGGGNSPLHF	TGTGCCAGTAGTATAGTTGGGGGAGGTAATTCACCCCTCCACTTT
TRBV7-2	.	.	14	TRBJ1-1	CASTLDRLNTEAFF	TGTGCCAGCACCCTAGACAGGCTGAACACTGAAGCTTTCTTT
TRBV5-4	.	.	12	TRBJ1-2	CASTSPRRGYTF	TGTGCCAGCACCTCACCGCGCCGGGGCTACACCTTC
TRBV5-4	.	.	16	TRBJ1-1	CASSLGGRTGTTEAFF	TGTGCCAGCAGCTTGGGTGGTCGGACCGGAACGACTGAAGCTTTCTTT
TRBV7-9	few	.	11	TRBJ1-2	CASRRDYGYTF	TGTGCCAGCCGCCGAGACTATGGCTACACCTTC
TRBV19	few	TRBD1	13	TRBJ1-1	CASSETGDTEAFF	TGTGCCAGTAGTGAAACAGGGGATACTGAAGCTTTCTTT
TRBV2	.	.	12	TRBJ2-2	CASSLVSGELFF	TGTGCCAGCAGCCTTGTTTCCGGGGAGCTGTTTTTT
TRBV19	.	TRBD1	13	TRBJ1-2	CASGPGQIYGYTF	TGTGCCAGTGGCCCGGGACAGATTTATGGCTACACCTTC
TRBV7-3	medium-sized	.	14	TRBJ1-1	CASSLNGGLTEAFF	TGTGCCAGCAGCTTAAATGGGGGGCTTACTGAAGCTTTCTTT
TRBV6-5	once	TRBD1	14	TRBJ1-5	CASSFDRVGQPQHF	TGTGCCAGCAGTTTCGACAGGGTGGGACAGCCCCAGCATTTT
TRBV11-2	.	TRBD2	18	TRBJ2-3	CASSLGLAGGVSTDTQYF	TGTGCCAGCAGCTTAGGACTAGCGGGGGGGGTCAGCACAGATACGCAGTATTTT
TRBV7-2	.	TRBD1	16	TRBJ1-5	CASSPFGTGLSQPQHF	TGTGCCAGCAGCCCCTTTGGGACAGGCCTCAGTCAGCCCCAGCATTTT
TRBV4-3	.	TRBD1	16	TRBJ1-4	CASSQESGGRNEKLFF	TGCGCCAGCAGCCAAGAGTCAGGGGGAAGGAATGAAAAACTGTTTTTT
TRBV5-1	.	TRBD1	14	TRBJ2-5	CASSFQGDQETQYF	TGCGCCAGCAGCTTCCAGGGGGATCAAGAGACCCAGTACTTC
TRBV27	once	TRBD1	16	TRBJ1-2	CASSLEPGTGGYGYTF	TGTGCCAGCAGTTTGGAACCCGGGACAGGGGGCTATGGCTACACCTTC
TRBV7-9	.	.	13	TRBJ1-2	CASTLRGANGYTF	TGTGCCAGCACCCTACGGGGGGCGAATGGCTACACCTTC
TRBV30	.	TRBD2	15	TRBJ2-1	CAWSVQLAGYNEQFF	TGTGCCTGGAGTGTACAACTAGCGGGGTACAATGAGCAGTTCTTC
TRBV6-5	once	.	15	TRBJ2-5	CASSLRWGPQETQYF	TGTGCCAGCAGTCTAAGGTGGGGGCCCCAAGAGACCCAGTACTTC
TRBV12-3/TRBV12-4	.	.	13	TRBJ2-3	CASRQGSTDTQYF	TGTGCCAGCAGGCAGGGATCCACAGATACGCAGTATTTT
TRBV5-1	.	TRBD1	16	TRBJ1-2	CASSKTTGAVNYGYTF	TGCGCCAGCAGCAAAACTACAGGGGCCGTCAACTATGGCTACACCTTC
TRBV6-5	once	.	13	TRBJ1-6	CASTDGYNSPLHF	TGTGCCAGCACCGACGGATATAATTCACCCCTCCACTTT
TRBV5-3	few	.	15	TRBJ2-7	CARSLARTPAYEQYF	TGTGCCAGAAGCTTGGCCCGGACACCCGCCTACGAGCAGTACTTC
TRBV2	.	.	15	TRBJ1-2	CASSEGVWTADGYTF	TGTGCCAGCAGTGAAGGCGTCTGGACTGCAGATGGCTACACCTTC
TRBV5-4	few	.	15	TRBJ1-1	CASTPVGGLNTEAFF	TGTGCCAGCACCCCCGTGGGGGGGTTGAACACTGAAGCTTTCTTT
TRBV6-6	.	TRBD1	14	TRBJ1-1	CASTRQGMNTEAFF	TGTGCCAGCACTCGACAGGGTATGAACACTGAAGCTTTCTTT
TRBV19	.	TRBD1	16	TRBJ2-2	CASSIFGQGNTGELFF	TGTGCCAGTAGTATTTTCGGACAGGGAAACACCGGGGAGCTGTTTTTT
TRBV7-9	.	TRBD2	15	TRBJ2-7	CASSLGLAGTYEQYF	TGTGCCAGCAGCCTCGGACTAGCGGGGACCTACGAGCAGTACTTC
TRBV5-1	.	.	14	TRBJ2-7	CASSLLGSTYEQYF	TGCGCCAGCAGCTTGCTGGGCAGCACCTACGAGCAGTACTTC
TRBV24-1	once	TRBD1	14	TRBJ2-7	CATSETGKMGEQYF	TGTGCCACCAGTGAGACAGGGAAGATGGGGGAGCAGTACTTC
TRBV4-3	.	TRBD1	15	TRBJ1-2	CASSQRDSSPYGYTF	TGCGCCAGCAGCCAAAGGGACAGCAGTCCCTATGGCTACACCTTC
TRBV14	.	TRBD2	16	TRBJ2-3	CASSPGLAGHTDTQYF	TGTGCCAGCAGCCCGGGACTAGCGGGGCACACAGATACGCAGTATTTT
TRBV7-3	.	.	13	TRBJ1-3	CASSLNSGNTIYF	TGTGCCAGCAGCTTAAACTCCGGAAACACCATATATTTT
TRBV30	.	.	13	TRBJ1-3	CAWDGGVVNTIYF	TGTGCCTGGGATGGCGGGGTAGTAAACACCATATATTTT
TRBV24-1	once	TRBD1	16	TRBJ1-2	CAISGLVPDRGPGYTF	TGTGCCATCAGTGGTCTCGTACCGGACAGGGGGCCTGGCTACACCTTC
TRBV4-3	.	.	13	TRBJ1-6	CASSRSMDSPLHF	TGCGCCAGCAGCCGATCAATGGATTCACCCCTCCACTTT
TRBV12-5	once	TRBD1	13	TRBJ2-2	CASGDRENGELFF	TGTGCTAGTGGAGACAGGGAGAACGGGGAGCTGTTTTTT
TRBV21-1	.	.	14	TRBJ2-1	CASSNVAGDNEQFF	TGTGCCAGCAGCAACGTGGCAGGGGACAATGAGCAGTTCTTC
TRBV5-4	.	.	16	TRBJ2-7	CASSLGAPGLKHEQYF	TGTGCCAGCAGCTTGGGGGCGCCAGGGCTCAAACACGAGCAGTACTTC
TRBV6-2/TRBV6-3	.	TRBD2	16	TRBJ2-3	CASSPLAGASGDTQYF	TGTGCCAGCAGCCCACTAGCGGGGGCGTCCGGGGATACGCAGTATTTT
TRBV11-2	.	.	15	TRBJ2-2	CASSLLQGVTGELFF	TGTGCCAGCAGCTTACTTCAGGGAGTCACCGGGGAGCTGTTTTTT
TRBV12-3/TRBV12-4	.	.	12	TRBJ1-1	CATHRANTEAFF	TGTGCCACCCACAGGGCTAACACTGAAGCTTTCTTT
TRBV6-5	.	TRBD1	14	TRBJ1-2	CASNPGQGVYGYTF	TGTGCCAGCAACCCGGGACAGGGCGTGTATGGCTACACCTTC
TRBV5-8	.	.	16	TRBJ2-2	CASSLHPTLNTGELFF	TGTGCCAGCAGCTTGCATCCCACTCTGAACACCGGGGAGCTGTTTTTT
TRBV27	.	.	12	TRBJ1-1	CASSPKGTEAFF	TGTGCCAGCAGTCCGAAGGGCACTGAAGCTTTCTTT
TRBV2	.	.	17	TRBJ1-4	CASSYTKGGATNEKLFF	TGTGCCAGCAGCTATACTAAGGGGGGCGCAACTAATGAAAAACTGTTTTTT